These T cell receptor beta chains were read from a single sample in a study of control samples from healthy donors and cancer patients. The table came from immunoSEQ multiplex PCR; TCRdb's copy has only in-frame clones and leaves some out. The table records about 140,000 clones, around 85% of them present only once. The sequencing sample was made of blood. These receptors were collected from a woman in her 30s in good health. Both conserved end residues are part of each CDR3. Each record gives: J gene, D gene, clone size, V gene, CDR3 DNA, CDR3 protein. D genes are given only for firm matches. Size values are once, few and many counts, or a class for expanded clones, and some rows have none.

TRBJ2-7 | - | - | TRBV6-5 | TGTGCCAGCAGAGATACCGGGGCCTACGAGCAGTACTTC | CASRDTGAYEQYF
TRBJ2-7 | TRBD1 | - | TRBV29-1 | TGCAGCGTCGCCGGGACAGGGACTTACGAGCAGTACTTC | CSVAGTGTYEQYF
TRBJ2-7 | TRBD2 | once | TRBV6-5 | TGTGCCAGCAGTTACTCGGGGACTAGCGGGGTATACGAGCAGTACTTC | CASSYSGTSGVYEQYF
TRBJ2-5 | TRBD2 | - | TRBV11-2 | TGTGCCAGCAGCCCAAGGACAGCGGGAGGGGGAGAGACCCAGTACTTC | CASSPRTAGGGETQYF
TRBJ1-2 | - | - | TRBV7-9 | TGTGCCAGCACCCTATTGGGAGAGGCTGGCTACACCTTC | CASTLLGEAGYTF
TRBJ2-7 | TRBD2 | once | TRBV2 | TGTGCCAGCGGGCGACTAGCGGCCTACGAGCAGTACTTC | CASGRLAAYEQYF
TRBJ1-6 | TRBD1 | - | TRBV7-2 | TGTGCCAGCACCCGGACAGGGGTGGGATCCTATAATTCACCCCTCCACTTT | CASTRTGVGSYNSPLHF
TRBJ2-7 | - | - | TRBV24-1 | TGTGCCACCAGTGATTCCAGGGGGGGCTACGAGCAGTACTTC | CATSDSRGGYEQYF
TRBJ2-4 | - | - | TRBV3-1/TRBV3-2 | TGTGCCAGCAGCCAAGTACCGGCCAAAAACATTCAGTACTTC | CASSQVPAKNIQYF
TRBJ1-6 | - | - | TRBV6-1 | TGTGCCAGCAGTGAGCAGGGTTGGGATAATTCACCCCTCCACTTT | CASSEQGWDNSPLHF
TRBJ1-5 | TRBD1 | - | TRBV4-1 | TGCGCCAGCAGCCTTACAGGGGGCAATCAGCCCCAGCATTTT | CASSLTGGNQPQHF
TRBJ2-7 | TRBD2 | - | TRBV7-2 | TGTGCCAGTCTTCTAAGACTAGCGGGAGGCTACGAGCAGTACTTC | CASLLRLAGGYEQYF
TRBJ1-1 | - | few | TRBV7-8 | TGTGCCAGCAGCGCTTACAGGGTTTCGATTTCGGGGACTGAAGCTTTCTTT | CASSAYRVSISGTEAFF
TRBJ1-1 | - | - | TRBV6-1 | TGTGCCAGCAGTGAAGCTGCAGGAAATCCGAACACTGAAGCTTTCTTT | CASSEAAGNPNTEAFF
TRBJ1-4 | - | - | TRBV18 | TGTGCCAGCTCACCAGGCCTGAATGAAAAACTGTTTTTT | CASSPGLNEKLFF
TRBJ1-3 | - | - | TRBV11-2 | TGTGCCAGCAGCTTACCCCAGATTGACAACACCATATATTTT | CASSLPQIDNTIYF
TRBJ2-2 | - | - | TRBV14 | TGTGCCAGCAGCCAAGAAGGAAAAGGAGGGTGGGCCGGGGAGCTGTTTTTT | CASSQEGKGGWAGELFF
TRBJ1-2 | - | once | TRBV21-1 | TGTGCCAGCAGTCCCCGGGACAGTGTGGGCTACACCTTC | CASSPRDSVGYTF
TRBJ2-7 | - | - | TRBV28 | TGTGCGCTGGGTGGGACCTACGAGCAGTACTTC | CALGGTYEQYF
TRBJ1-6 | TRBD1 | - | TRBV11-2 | TGTGCCAGCAGCTTCGGGACAGGGGATTCACCCCTCCACTTT | CASSFGTGDSPLHF
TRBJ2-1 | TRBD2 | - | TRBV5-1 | TGCGCCAGCAGCTTTTCACTAGCGGGGTCCAATGAGCAGTTCTTC | CASSFSLAGSNEQFF
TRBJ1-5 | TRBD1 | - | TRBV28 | TGTGCCAGCAGCTGGACAGGGGGCAATCAGCCCCAGCATTTT | CASSWTGGNQPQHF
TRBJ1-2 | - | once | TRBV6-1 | TGTGCCAGCAGTGAAGATACGGCCAGTCGGGTCTTCTTTTACACCTTC | CASSEDTASRVFFYTF
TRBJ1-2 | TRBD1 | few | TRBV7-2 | TGTGCCAGCAGCCCCAATGGCGCAGGGGGGAATGGCTACACCTTC | CASSPNGAGGNGYTF
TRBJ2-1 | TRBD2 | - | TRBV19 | TGTGCCAGTAGCGGACTAGCGGGAGGGCGGCAGGAGCAGTTCTTC | CASSGLAGGRQEQFF
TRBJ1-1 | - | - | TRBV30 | TGTGCCTGGAGGGGAGGGAACACTGAAGCTTTCTTT | CAWRGGNTEAFF
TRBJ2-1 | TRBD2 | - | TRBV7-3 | TGTGCCAGCAGCTCCGGAGGACTAGCGGTTAACAATGAGCAGTTCTTC | CASSSGGLAVNNEQFF
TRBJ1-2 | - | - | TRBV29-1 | TGCAGCGTTGAAGACCGGGGGCCAAGGGGAGGCTACACCTTC | CSVEDRGPRGGYTF
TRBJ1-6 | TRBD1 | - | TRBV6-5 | TGTGCCAGCAGTTACTCGAGACAGGGCAATTCACCCCTCCACTTT | CASSYSRQGNSPLHF
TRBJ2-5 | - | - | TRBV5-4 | TGTGCCAGCAGCTATGACGGGACCCAGTACTTC | CASSYDGTQYF
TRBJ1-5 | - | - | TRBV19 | TGTGCCAGTAGTATAGGCAGCAGGGTGAGCAATCAGCCCCAGCATTTT | CASSIGSRVSNQPQHF
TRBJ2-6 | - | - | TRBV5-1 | TGCGCCAGCAGCTTGACGGGGGCGAAGGGGGCCAACGTCCTGACTTTC | CASSLTGAKGANVLTF
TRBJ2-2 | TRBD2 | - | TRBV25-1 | TGTGCCAGCAGTGAAGATATTGCGGGAGAAACCGGGGAGCTGTTTTTT | CASSEDIAGETGELFF
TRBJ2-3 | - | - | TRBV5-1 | TGCGCCAGCAGCTTGGTCGCGAGCACTAGCACAGATACGCAGTATTTT | CASSLVASTSTDTQYF
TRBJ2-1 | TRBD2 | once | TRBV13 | TGTGCCAGCAGCATCGGACTAGCGGAAGACAATGAGCAGTTCTTC | CASSIGLAEDNEQFF
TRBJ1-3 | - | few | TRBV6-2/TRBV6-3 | TGTGCCAGCAGTAGACCGGGAACATCTGGAAACACCATATATTTT | CASSRPGTSGNTIYF
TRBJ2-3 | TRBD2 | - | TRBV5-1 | TGCGCCAGCAGCTTGACTAGCGGGAAGGGGGATACGCAGTATTTT | CASSLTSGKGDTQYF
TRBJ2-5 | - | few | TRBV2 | TGTGCCAGCTCTGGCCAAGGGATCGACGAGGGGAGAGAGACCCAGTACTTC | CASSGQGIDEGRETQYF
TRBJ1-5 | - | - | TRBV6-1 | TGTGCCAGCAGTGCCCTCAGGGGCGCCTTGAATCAGCCCCAGCATTTT | CASSALRGALNQPQHF
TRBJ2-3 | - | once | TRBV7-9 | TGTGCCAGCAGCCTATCGGACCAAAGCACAGATACGCAGTATTTT | CASSLSDQSTDTQYF
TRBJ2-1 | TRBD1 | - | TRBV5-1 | TGCGCCAGCAGCTTGGGGCAGGGGGCTTGGAATGAGCAGTTCTTC | CASSLGQGAWNEQFF
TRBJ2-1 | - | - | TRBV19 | TGTGCCAGTAGTTATGGGGCAACGTACAATGAGCAGTTCTTC | CASSYGATYNEQFF
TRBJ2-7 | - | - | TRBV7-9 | TGTGCCAGCAGCACCTTTAGCGAGGGACCCTACGAGCAGTACTTC | CASSTFSEGPYEQYF
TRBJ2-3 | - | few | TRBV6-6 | TGTGCCAGCAGTTACGGGGATCCTAGCACAGATACGCAGTATTTT | CASSYGDPSTDTQYF
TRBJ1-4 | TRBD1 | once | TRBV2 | TGTGCCAGCAGTGAAGGCGGACAGGGGGCAGTCGGAAGTGAAAAACTGTTTTTT | CASSEGGQGAVGSEKLFF
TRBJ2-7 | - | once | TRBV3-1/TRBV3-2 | TGTGCCAGCAGCCAAGTGGAAGGACGACAGTACTTC | CASSQVEGRQYF